This is a list of T cell receptor beta chains from one sample in a study of T cells in tumors after PD-1 blockade. Repertoires were generated with immunoSEQ multiplex PCR, while TCRdb's copy carries only in-frame clones and drops some. The sample contains 45,000 to 60,000 clones, about 85% of which appear only once. The sequences come from PBMCs, collected before anti-PD-1 treatment. The receptors come from a human donor with basal cell carcinoma. Both conserved end residues are part of each CDR3. A D gene is named only where the DNA matches it firmly. Rows may omit the clone size; those that give it use once, few, many or a size class.

TRBV28	.	.	TRBJ1-1	TGTGCCAGCAGTTTATTAGTATTGCGAAGTCGGCAGGGGTACACTGAAGCTTTCTTT	CASSLLVLRSRQGYTEAFF
TRBV9	.	.	TRBJ1-6	TGTGCCAGCGGTGGGGTAAATTCACCCCTCCACTTT	CASGGVNSPLHF
TRBV25-1	TRBD1	.	TRBJ2-5	TGTGCCAGCACTCAGACAGGGGGCGGGGAGACCCAGTACTTC	CASTQTGGGETQYF
TRBV7-9	.	.	TRBJ2-5	TGTGCCAGCGCCAGAACCTACCAAGAGACCCAGTACTTC	CASARTYQETQYF
TRBV12-5	.	few	TRBJ2-2	TGTGCTAGTGGTTCGACAAACACCGGGGAGCTGTTTTTT	CASGSTNTGELFF
TRBV5-1	TRBD1	.	TRBJ1-1	TGCGCCAGCAGCTCCCCCGGGACAGTAAACACTGAAGCTTTCTTT	CASSSPGTVNTEAFF
TRBV9	TRBD2	.	TRBJ2-3	TGTGCCAGCAGCGTAGGGGCGGGGGGTTTTAGCACAGATACGCAGTATTTT	CASSVGAGGFSTDTQYF
TRBV2	TRBD1	.	TRBJ1-1	TGTGCCAGCAGTGCTTACAGGGGGCGAGACACTGAAGCTTTCTTT	CASSAYRGRDTEAFF
TRBV7-9	.	once	TRBJ2-2	TGTGCCAGCAGCTTACCACAAAACACCGGGGAGCTGTTTTTT	CASSLPQNTGELFF
TRBV2	TRBD1	.	TRBJ1-4	TGTGCCAGCAGTGAGTTGGGACAGATCGGTGAAAAACTGTTTTTT	CASSELGQIGEKLFF
TRBV5-4	.	once	TRBJ2-4	TGTGCCAGCAGCTTGGTCGGGAAAAACATTCAGTACTTC	CASSLVGKNIQYF
TRBV5-4	TRBD1	.	TRBJ2-7	TGTGCCAGCAGCTTGGCAGGGGGCTTGAGGGTTTTCGAGCAGTACTTC	CASSLAGGLRVFEQYF
TRBV7-2	.	.	TRBJ2-7	TGTGCCAGCAGCTTTGGAACAGCGTTCTCCTACGAGCAGTACTTC	CASSFGTAFSYEQYF
TRBV5-1	.	.	TRBJ2-7	TGCGCCAGCAGAGCCGGGACAACCTACGAGCAGTACTTC	CASRAGTTYEQYF
TRBV6-5	.	few	TRBJ1-2	TGTGCCAGCAGTTACTCGTTCACAGACGGTGGCTACACCTTC	CASSYSFTDGGYTF
TRBV19	.	.	TRBJ1-3	TGTGCCAGTAGTATAGGCGGGGGCTCTGGAAACACCATATATTTT	CASSIGGGSGNTIYF
TRBV5-6	.	once	TRBJ1-2	TGTGCCAGCAGCTTGGCAGGGGATGGCTACACCTTC	CASSLAGDGYTF
TRBV5-6	TRBD1	.	TRBJ2-1	TGTGCCAGCAGCCCTCGGACAGGGGGCTCCTACAATGAGCAGTTCTTC	CASSPRTGGSYNEQFF
TRBV4-2	.	.	TRBJ2-7	TGTGCCAGCAGCCAAGATAGGGTCCGCTCCTACGAGCAGTACTTC	CASSQDRVRSYEQYF
TRBV19	TRBD2	.	TRBJ2-2	TGTGCCAGTAGTCCACGAGGGAGGGCCGGGGAGCTGTTTTTT	CASSPRGRAGELFF
TRBV20-1	.	once	TRBJ1-2	TGCAGTGCTAGTCAAGGGACGTCTAACTATGGCTACACCTTC	CSASQGTSNYGYTF
TRBV12-3/TRBV12-4	TRBD2	.	TRBJ2-1	TGTGCCAGCAGCTCCGGACTAGCCGAGCAGTTCTTC	CASSSGLAEQFF
TRBV5-6	.	.	TRBJ2-5	TGTGCCAGCAGCTTGGTTGGAGGCTGGACTGAAGCCCAAGAGACCCAGTACTTC	CASSLVGGWTEAQETQYF
TRBV19	.	.	TRBJ2-1	TGTGCCAGTAGTAGTAGCACCTACAATGAGCAGTTCTTC	CASSSSTYNEQFF
TRBV12-3/TRBV12-4	.	.	TRBJ2-5	TGTGCCACCGGGGCAGGGAGTATTGAGACCCAGTACTTC	CATGAGSIETQYF
TRBV30	TRBD1	.	TRBJ1-2	TGTGCCTGGACCGGACAGGGGTTTAATGGCTACACCTTC	CAWTGQGFNGYTF
TRBV7-6	.	.	TRBJ2-1	TGTGCCAGCAGCTCGGGGGCTAAATACAATGAGCAGTTCTTC	CASSSGAKYNEQFF
TRBV4-1	.	.	TRBJ2-1	TGCGCCAGCAGCCAGGCCGGGTTCAATGAGCAGTTCTTC	CASSQAGFNEQFF
TRBV11-3	.	.	TRBJ2-2	TGTGCCAGCAGCTTAGATAGGTCCCCGGTCGGGGAGCTGTTTTTT	CASSLDRSPVGELFF
TRBV6-5	.	.	TRBJ1-4	TGTGCCAGCAGTTACACCAGGACGGCGGCGAGGGAAAAACTGTTTTTT	CASSYTRTAAREKLFF
TRBV6-2/TRBV6-3	.	.	TRBJ2-7	TGTGCCAGCAGTTCGGATTCGGACAGTAGCTCCTACGAGCAGTACTTC	CASSSDSDSSSYEQYF
TRBV6-6	.	.	TRBJ2-2	TGTGCCAGCAGGCCTATTGACAGCGGGGAGCTGTTTTTT	CASRPIDSGELFF
TRBV27	.	few	TRBJ2-7	TGTGCCAGCAGTCCCGGTTTTCTCGGGGCCTCCTACGAGCAGTACTTC	CASSPGFLGASYEQYF
TRBV30	.	.	TRBJ1-1	TGTGCCTGGAGTGTAGGCCAGAACACTGAAGCTTTCTTT	CAWSVGQNTEAFF
TRBV5-1	TRBD1	.	TRBJ1-2	TGCGCCAGCAGCCCGGGACAGGGAGAAGGCTACACCTTC	CASSPGQGEGYTF
TRBV27	.	.	TRBJ1-2	TGTGCCAGCAGTTTACAGGGAGATACCGGCTACACCTTC	CASSLQGDTGYTF
TRBV5-1	.	.	TRBJ1-3	TGCGCCAGCAGCTTGGAGGTCCCAAACTCTGGAAACACCATATATTTT	CASSLEVPNSGNTIYF
TRBV7-9	TRBD1	.	TRBJ1-2	TGTGCCAGCAGCCATACAGGGGTTGTTGGCTACACCTTC	CASSHTGVVGYTF
TRBV6-4	TRBD2	.	TRBJ2-3	TGTGCCAGCAGTGAAAGCGGGGGGGCCACAGATACGCAGTATTTT	CASSESGGATDTQYF
TRBV19	.	.	TRBJ2-3	TGTGCCAGTAGTATTTCGGGCAGCTACTACCCCCGCACAGATACGCAGTATTTT	CASSISGSYYPRTDTQYF
TRBV30	.	.	TRBJ1-4	TGTGCCTGGGCTTTAACAGGGTTTAATGAAAAACTGTTTTTT	CAWALTGFNEKLFF
TRBV7-2	.	.	TRBJ1-5	TGTGCCAGCAGCTTAGGCGCAGTCTATAGCAATCAGCCCCAGCATTTT	CASSLGAVYSNQPQHF
TRBV18	TRBD1	.	TRBJ1-2	TGTGCCAGCTCACCTTTCGGACAGGGGATCGATGGCTACACCTTC	CASSPFGQGIDGYTF
TRBV5-1	.	.	TRBJ1-4	TGCGCCAGCAGCGGCCTAGGTGAAAAACTGTTTTTT	CASSGLGEKLFF
TRBV4-2	TRBD2	.	TRBJ2-1	TGTGCCAGCAGCCAAGAGCAGGCTGCGGGGGCCTACAATGAGCAGTTCTTC	CASSQEQAAGAYNEQFF
TRBV5-1	TRBD1	.	TRBJ1-6	TGCGCCAGCAGCTTAGGACAGGCAGATTCACCCCTCCACTTT	CASSLGQADSPLHF
TRBV9	.	.	TRBJ1-1	TGTGCCAGCAGCGACTACAGGGTCACTGAAGCTTTCTTT	CASSDYRVTEAFF